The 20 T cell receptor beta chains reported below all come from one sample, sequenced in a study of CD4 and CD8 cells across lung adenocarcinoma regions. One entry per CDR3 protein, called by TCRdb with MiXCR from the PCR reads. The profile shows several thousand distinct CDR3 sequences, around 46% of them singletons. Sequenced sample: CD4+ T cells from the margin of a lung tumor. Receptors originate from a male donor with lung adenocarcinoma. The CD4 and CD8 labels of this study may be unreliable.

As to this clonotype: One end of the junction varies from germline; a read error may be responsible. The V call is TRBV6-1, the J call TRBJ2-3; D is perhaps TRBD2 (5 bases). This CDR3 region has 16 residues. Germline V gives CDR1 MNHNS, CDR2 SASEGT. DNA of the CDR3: TGTGCGAGCAGTGCTTCCGGACTGGCAGGCAAAGACACGCAGTATTTC. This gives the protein CASSASGLAGKDTQYF.

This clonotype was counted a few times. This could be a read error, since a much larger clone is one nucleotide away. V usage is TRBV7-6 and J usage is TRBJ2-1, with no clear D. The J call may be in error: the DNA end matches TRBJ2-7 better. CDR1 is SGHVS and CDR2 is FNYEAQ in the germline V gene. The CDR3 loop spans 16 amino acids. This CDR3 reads CASSLLRAPESGEQYF. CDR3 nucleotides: TGTGCCAGCAGCTTATTACGGGCCCCAGAATCCGGTGAGCAGTACTTC.

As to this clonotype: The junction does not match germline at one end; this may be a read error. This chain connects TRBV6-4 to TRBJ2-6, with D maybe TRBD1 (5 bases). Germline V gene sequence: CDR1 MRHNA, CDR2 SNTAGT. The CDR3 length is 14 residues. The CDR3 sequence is CASSEVSGANVMTF. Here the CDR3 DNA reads TGTGCCAGCAGTGAGGTATCTGGGGCCAACGTCATGACTTTC.

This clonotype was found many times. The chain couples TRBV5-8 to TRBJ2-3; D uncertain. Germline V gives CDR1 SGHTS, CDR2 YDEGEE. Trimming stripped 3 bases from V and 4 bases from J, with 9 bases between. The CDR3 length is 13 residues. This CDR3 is CASSWGFADTQYF. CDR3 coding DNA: TGTGCCAGCAGCTGGGGTTTCGCAGATACGCAGTATTTT.

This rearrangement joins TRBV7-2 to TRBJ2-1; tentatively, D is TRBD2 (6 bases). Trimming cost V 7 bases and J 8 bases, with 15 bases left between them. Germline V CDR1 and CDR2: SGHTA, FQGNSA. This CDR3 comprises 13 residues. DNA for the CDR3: TGTGCCAGCACACTGGACTACCCGGATGAGCAGTTCTTC. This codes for CASTLDYPDEQFF.

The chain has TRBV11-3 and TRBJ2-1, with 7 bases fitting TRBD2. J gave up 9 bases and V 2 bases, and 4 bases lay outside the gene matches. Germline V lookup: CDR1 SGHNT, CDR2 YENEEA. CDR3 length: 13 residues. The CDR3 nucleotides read TGTGCCAGCAGCTTATCGGCGGGGGTTGAGCAGTTCTTC. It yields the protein CASSLSAGVEQFF.

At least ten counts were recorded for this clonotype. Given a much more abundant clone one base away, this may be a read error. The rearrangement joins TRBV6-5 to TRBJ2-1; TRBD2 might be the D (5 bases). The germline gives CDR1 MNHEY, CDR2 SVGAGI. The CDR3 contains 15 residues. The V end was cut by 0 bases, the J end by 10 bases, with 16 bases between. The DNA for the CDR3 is TGTGCCAGCAGTTACTCGAGGGTGGACTCCTACGAGCAGTTCTTC. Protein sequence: CASSYSRVDSYEQFF.

The CDR3 protein is CASKKSRTGWDEQFF. The DNA of the CDR3 is TGTGCCAGCAAAAAGTCCCGGACCGGGTGGGATGAGCAGTTCTTC. The V gene is TRBV6-1, the J gene TRBJ2-1; D unresolved. Germline V gene lookup returns CDR1 MNHNS and CDR2 SASEGT. This CDR3 contains 15 residues. With 7 bases removed from V and 8 bases from J, the gap between germline ends came to 21 bases.

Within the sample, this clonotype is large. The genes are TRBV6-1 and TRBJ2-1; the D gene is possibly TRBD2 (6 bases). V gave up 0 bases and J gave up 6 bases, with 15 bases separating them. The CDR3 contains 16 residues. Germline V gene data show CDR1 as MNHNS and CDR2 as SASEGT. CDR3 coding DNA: TGTGCCAGCAGTGAAGCAGGAGGGGCAGGGAGCAATGAGCAGTTCTTC. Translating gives CASSEAGGAGSNEQFF.

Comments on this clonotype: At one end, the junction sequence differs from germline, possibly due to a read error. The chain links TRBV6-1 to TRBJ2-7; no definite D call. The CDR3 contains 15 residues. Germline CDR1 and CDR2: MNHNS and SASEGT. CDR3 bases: TGTGCCAGCAGCATACAGCCTTCTGGCGCCAACGAGCTGTCTTTC. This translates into CASSIQPSGANELSF.

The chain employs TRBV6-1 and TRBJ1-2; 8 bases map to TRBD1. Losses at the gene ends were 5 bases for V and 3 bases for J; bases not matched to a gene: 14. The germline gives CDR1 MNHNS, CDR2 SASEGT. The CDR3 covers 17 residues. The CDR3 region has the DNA TGTGCCAGCAGTCTTGGACAGGGAGTTTTGTTAGACTATGGCTACACCTTC. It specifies CASSLGQGVLLDYGYTF.

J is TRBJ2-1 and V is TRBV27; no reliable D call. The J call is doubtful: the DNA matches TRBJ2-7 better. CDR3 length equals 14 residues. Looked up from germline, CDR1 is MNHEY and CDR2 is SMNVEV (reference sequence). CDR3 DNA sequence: TGTGCCAGCAGTTTAGTGTTCGGACGGTACGAGCAGTACTTC. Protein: CASSLVFGRYEQYF.

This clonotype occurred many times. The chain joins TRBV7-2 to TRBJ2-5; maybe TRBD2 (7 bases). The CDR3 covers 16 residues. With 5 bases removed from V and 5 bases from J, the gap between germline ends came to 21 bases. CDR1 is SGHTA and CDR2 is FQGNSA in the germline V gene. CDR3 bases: TGTGCCAGCAGCCCACAGTTTGCGGGGGCGGGGGAGACCCAGTACTTC. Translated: CASSPQFAGAGETQYF.

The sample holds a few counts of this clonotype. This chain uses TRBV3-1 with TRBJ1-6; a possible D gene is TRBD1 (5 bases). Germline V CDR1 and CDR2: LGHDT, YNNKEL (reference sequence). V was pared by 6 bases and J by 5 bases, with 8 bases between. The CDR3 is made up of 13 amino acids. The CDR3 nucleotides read TGTGCCAGCAGGGGGGTGGATAATTCACCCCTCCACTTT. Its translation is CASRGVDNSPLHF.

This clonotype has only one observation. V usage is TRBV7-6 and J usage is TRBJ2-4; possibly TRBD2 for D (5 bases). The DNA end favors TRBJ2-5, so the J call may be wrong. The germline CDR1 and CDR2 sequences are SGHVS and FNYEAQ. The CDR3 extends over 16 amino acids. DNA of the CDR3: TGTGCCAGCAGTCCGAACCCCATGGTGAGCGGTGGGACCCAGTACTTC. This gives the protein CASSPNPMVSGGTQYF.

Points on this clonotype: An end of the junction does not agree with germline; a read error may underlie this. CDR3 bases: TGTGCCAGCAGAGCCACGGGGCGAGCGGGGCAGTGTAACACAGAGACGCAGTATTTT. This translates into CASRATGRAGQCNTETQYF. The chain joins TRBV27 to TRBJ2-3, with 7 bases matching TRBD2. The CDR3 runs to 19 residues. The V gene's germline CDR1 is MNHEY and CDR2 SMNVEV (reference sequence).

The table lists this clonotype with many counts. CDR3 sequence (DNA): TGTGCCAGCCCCCATCCGAACACCGGGGAGCTGTTTTTT. Translated, it gives CASPHPNTGELFF. The rearrangement links TRBV6-1 to TRBJ2-2, with no clear D. V was trimmed by 8 bases and J by 0 bases, leaving 7 bases between them. The CDR3 contains 13 residues. Per the germline V gene, CDR1 is MNHNS and CDR2 is SASEGT.

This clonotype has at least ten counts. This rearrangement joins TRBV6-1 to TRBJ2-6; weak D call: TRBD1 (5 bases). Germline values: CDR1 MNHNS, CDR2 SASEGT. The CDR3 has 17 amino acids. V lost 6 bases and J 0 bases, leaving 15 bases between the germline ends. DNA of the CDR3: TGTGCCAGCAGCAGTCCCTCACAGGACTCTGGGGCCAACGTCCTGACTTTC. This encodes CASSSPSQDSGANVLTF.

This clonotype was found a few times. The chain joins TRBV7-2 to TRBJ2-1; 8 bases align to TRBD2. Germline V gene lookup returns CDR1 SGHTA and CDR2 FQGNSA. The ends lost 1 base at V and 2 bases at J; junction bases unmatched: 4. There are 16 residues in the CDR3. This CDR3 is CASSLVVGGAYNEQFF. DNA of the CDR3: TGTGCCAGCAGCTTAGTTGTCGGGGGGGCCTACAATGAGCAGTTCTTC.

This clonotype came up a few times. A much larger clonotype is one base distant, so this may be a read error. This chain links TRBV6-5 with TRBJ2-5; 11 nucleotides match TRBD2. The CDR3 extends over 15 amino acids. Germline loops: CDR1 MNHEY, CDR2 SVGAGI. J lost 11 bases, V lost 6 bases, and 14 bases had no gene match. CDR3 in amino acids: CASRFSGTSGNEQYF. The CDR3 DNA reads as TGTGCCAGCAGATTCTCCGGGACTAGCGGCAATGAGCAGTACTTC.